This TCR beta chain was identified during a study of response to subunit inactivated influenza vaccine. The CDR3 extends over 14 amino acids. Germline assignment: CDR1 SNHLY and CDR2 FYNNEI. V was shortened by 1 base and J by 7 bases, with 14 bases between the two germline ends. A few counts support this clonotype. One entry per CDR3 protein, called by TCRdb with MiXCR from the RT-PCR reads. Here the sample spans roughly 570,000 distinct CDR3 sequences, 10% to 15% being singletons. V is TRBV2 and J is TRBJ2-7; D possibly uses TRBD1 or TRBD2 (5 bases each). The sequenced sample was PBMCs from blood, obtained more than 35 days after vaccination. The sequence derives from a man between 50 and 59 years old who received an inactivated influenza vaccine. The CDR3 sequence: CASSEGRGVREQYF. CDR3 DNA sequence: TGTGCCAGCAGTGAAGGTAGAGGGGTTAGGGAGCAGTACTTC.